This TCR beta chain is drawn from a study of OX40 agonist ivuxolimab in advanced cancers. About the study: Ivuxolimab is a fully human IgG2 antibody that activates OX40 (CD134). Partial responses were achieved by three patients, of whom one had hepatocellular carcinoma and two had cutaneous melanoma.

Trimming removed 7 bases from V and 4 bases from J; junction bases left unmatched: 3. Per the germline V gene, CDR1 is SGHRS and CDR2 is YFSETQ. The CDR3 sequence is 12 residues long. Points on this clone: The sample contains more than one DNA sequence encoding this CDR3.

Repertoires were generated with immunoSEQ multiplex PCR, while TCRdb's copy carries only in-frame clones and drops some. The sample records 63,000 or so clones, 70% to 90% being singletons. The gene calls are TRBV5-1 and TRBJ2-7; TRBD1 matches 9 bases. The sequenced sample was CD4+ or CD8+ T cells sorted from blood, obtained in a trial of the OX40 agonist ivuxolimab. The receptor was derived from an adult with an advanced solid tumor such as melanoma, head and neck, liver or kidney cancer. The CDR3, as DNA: TGCGCCAGCTCCGGACAGGGGTACGAGCAGTACTTC. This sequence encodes CASSGQGYEQYF.